This T cell receptor beta chain was recovered during a study of neoadjuvant anti-PD-1 for oral cavity cancer. Overall study findings and caveats: Treg/Th17 ratio rose with pretreatment blood and fell with post-treatment tumor TCRbeta clonality.

A note on this clone: The antigen remains unidentified.

The CDR3 has 15 residues. Trimming shortened V by 0 bases and J by 5 bases, and 11 bases separated the two germline ends. Per germline, CDR1 MNHNY and CDR2 SVGAGI (reference sequence). This table comes from immunoSEQ multiplex PCR, and its TCRdb copy is limited to in-frame clones, with some not included. The sample holds about 12,000 clones, over 60% seen once. This material consisted of PBMCs, taken before nivolumab (anti-PD-1) treatment. This clonotype was obtained from a person aged 35-80 years with oral cavity squamous cell carcinoma. The V and J genes are TRBV6-6 and TRBJ1-3; D is unresolved. The chain's CDR3 is CASSYSIGNRNTIYF. Written as DNA, the CDR3 is TGTGCCAGCAGTTACTCGATAGGGAACAGAAACACCATATATTTT.